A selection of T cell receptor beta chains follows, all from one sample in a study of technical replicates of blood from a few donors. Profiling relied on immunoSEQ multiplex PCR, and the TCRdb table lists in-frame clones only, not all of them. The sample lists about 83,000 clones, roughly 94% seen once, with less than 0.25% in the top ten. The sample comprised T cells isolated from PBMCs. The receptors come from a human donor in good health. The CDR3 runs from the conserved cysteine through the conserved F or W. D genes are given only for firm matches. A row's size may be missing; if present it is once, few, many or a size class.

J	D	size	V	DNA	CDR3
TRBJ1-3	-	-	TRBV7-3	TGTGCCAGCAGCGCCGCAGGCGGGGGGCCGGGAAACACCATATATTTT	CASSAAGGGPGNTIYF
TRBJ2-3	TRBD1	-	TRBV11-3	TGTGCCAGCAGGACAGGGTACTTAGATACGCAGTATTTT	CASRTGYLDTQYF
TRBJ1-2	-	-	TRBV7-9	TGTGCCAGCAGCTTAACAGACACCTATGGCTACACCTTC	CASSLTDTYGYTF
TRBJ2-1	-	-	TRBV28	TGTGCCAGCAGCCCCGCCAGGTACTACAATGAGCAGTTCTTC	CASSPARYYNEQFF
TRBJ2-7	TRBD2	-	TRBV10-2	TGCGCCAGCAGTGAGTTGGCACTAGCGAGGAACTACGAGCAGTACTTC	CASSELALARNYEQYF
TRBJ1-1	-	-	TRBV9	TGTGCCAGCAGTTTGGGGGGTGGGACTGAAGCTTTCTTT	CASSLGGGTEAFF
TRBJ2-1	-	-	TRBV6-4	TGTGCCAGCAGTGACAGAACTCTCAATGAGCAGTTCTTC	CASSDRTLNEQFF
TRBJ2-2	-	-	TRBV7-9	TGTGCCAGCAGCCCAATCCAACAGGGGAACACCGGGGAGCTGTTTTTT	CASSPIQQGNTGELFF
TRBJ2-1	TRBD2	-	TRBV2	TGTGCCAGCAGGCGGGGGACTAGCCTCTACAATGAGCAGTTCTTC	CASRRGTSLYNEQFF
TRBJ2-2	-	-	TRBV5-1	TGCGCCAGCAGCCTGAGACAGAAGAACACCGGGGAGCTGTTTTTT	CASSLRQKNTGELFF
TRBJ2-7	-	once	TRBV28	TGTGCCACCAATCGGGGGCGTCAGGGGGCCTACGAGCAGTACTTC	CATNRGRQGAYEQYF
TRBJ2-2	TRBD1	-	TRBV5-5	TGTGCCAGCAGCTCCGGACAGGGCGGGACCGGGGAGCTGTTTTTT	CASSSGQGGTGELFF
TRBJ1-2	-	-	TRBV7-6	TGTGCCAGCAGCTTAAGGTTTGACTCCGTCAACTATGGCTACACCTTC	CASSLRFDSVNYGYTF
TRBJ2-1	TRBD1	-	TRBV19	TGTGCCAGTAGTAGAACAGGACAGGGAATGCATGAGCAGTTCTTC	CASSRTGQGMHEQFF
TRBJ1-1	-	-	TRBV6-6	TGTGCCAGCACTTGGGGGGACACTGAAGCTTTCTTT	CASTWGDTEAFF
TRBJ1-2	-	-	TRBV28	TGTGCCAGCAGTCCGGGAGCGTATACAGGTGGCTACACCTTC	CASSPGAYTGGYTF
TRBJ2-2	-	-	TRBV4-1	TGCGCCAGCAGCTCCGACAATTCGGTCGGGGAGCTGTTTTTT	CASSSDNSVGELFF
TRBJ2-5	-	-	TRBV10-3	TGTGCCATCAGTGAGGCGATCCTCTACGGAGGCCAAGAGACCCAGTACTTC	CAISEAILYGGQETQYF
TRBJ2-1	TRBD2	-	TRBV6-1	TGTGCCAGCAGTCTCGGACTAGGAAGCAATGAGCAGTTCTTC	CASSLGLGSNEQFF
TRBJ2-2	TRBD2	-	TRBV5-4	TGTGCCAGCAGCTTGGTGAGGACTAGACGTACCGGGGAGCTGTTTTTT	CASSLVRTRRTGELFF
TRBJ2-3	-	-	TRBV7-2	TGTGCCAGCAGCTTAGGTTACGGGCCAAGGGGTGCAGATACGCAGTATTTT	CASSLGYGPRGADTQYF
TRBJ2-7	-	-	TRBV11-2	TGTGCCAGCAGGGGTGACAGGTCCCCTTCTAACGAGCAGTACTTC	CASRGDRSPSNEQYF
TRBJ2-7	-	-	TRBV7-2	TGTGCCAGCAGCTTAGAAGGGACACCCTCCTACGAGCAGTACTTC	CASSLEGTPSYEQYF
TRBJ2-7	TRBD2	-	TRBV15	TGTGCCACCAGCAGGAAAGCGGGACCAATCGGCGAGCAGTACTTC	CATSRKAGPIGEQYF
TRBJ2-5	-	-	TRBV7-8	TGTGCCAGCAGCTTGAATCGAACTAGCTGCCCAAAAGAGACCCAGTACTTC	CASSLNRTSCPKETQYF
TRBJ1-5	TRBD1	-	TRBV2	TGTGCCAGCAGTGCGGGTCAGGGGGATCATCAGCCCCAGCATTTT	CASSAGQGDHQPQHF
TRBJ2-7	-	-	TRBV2	TGTGCCAGCATCCAGGGCACCTACGAGCAGTACTTC	CASIQGTYEQYF
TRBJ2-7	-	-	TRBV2	TGTGCCAGCAGCGACCTGACTAGTTTCGAGCAGTACTTC	CASSDLTSFEQYF
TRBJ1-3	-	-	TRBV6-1	TGTGCCAGCAGTGCGCGAACCTGGTCTGGAAACACCATATATTTT	CASSARTWSGNTIYF
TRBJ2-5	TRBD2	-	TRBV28	TGTGCCAGCAGCAGACCTAGCGGGAGCGGGGAGACCCAGTACTTC	CASSRPSGSGETQYF
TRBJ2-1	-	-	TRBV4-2	TGTGCCAGCAGCCAAGAGAGGACAGGGACTACCTACAATGAGCAGTTCTTC	CASSQERTGTTYNEQFF
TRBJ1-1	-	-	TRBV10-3	TGTGCCATCAGTGATCAGGGTTCGAACACTGAAGCTTTCTTT	CAISDQGSNTEAFF
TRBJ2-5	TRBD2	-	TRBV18	TGTGCCAGCTCACAGGGACTAGGAGAGACCCAGTACTTC	CASSQGLGETQYF
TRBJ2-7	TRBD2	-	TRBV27	TGTGCCAGCAGTGGGAGCGGGAGGGCAAGCGAGCAGTACTTC	CASSGSGRASEQYF
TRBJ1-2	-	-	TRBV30	TGTGCCTGGAGCGCCGACTCGGACTATGGCTACACCTTC	CAWSADSDYGYTF
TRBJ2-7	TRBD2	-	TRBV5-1	TGCGCCAGCACCGAAGCGGGAGAGGGGTACGAGCAGTACTTC	CASTEAGEGYEQYF
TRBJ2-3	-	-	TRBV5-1	TGCGCCAGCACCCCGGACAGCTCTAGCACAGATACGCAGTATTTT	CASTPDSSSTDTQYF
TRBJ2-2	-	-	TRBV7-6	TGTGCCAGCAGCTTAGAATTCAGGGCCGGGGAGCTGTTTTTT	CASSLEFRAGELFF
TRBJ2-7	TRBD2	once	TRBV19	TGTGCCGTAGGGAGGGGTAAACTTAACGAGCAGTACTTC	CAVGRGKLNEQYF
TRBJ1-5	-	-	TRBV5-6	TGTGCCAGCAGCAGAGGGGGTTGGGGCGGGAGCAATCAGCCCCAGCATTTT	CASSRGGWGGSNQPQHF
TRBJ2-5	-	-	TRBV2	TGTGCCAGCTGCGGCCATTCTCAAGAGACCCAGTACTTC	CASCGHSQETQYF
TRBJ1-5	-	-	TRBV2	TGTGCCAGCAGTGATCACAGGGAGACTCTATTT	CASSDHRETLF
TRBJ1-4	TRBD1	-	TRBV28	TGTGCCAGCAGTTTTCAGGGGGACTATGAAAAACTGTTTTTT	CASSFQGDYEKLFF
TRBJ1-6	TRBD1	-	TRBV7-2	TGTGCCAGCAGCCCTGACAGGGGTTCACCCCTCCACTTT	CASSPDRGSPLHF
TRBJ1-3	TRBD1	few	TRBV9	TGTGCCAGCAGCTCCAGGACAGGGGAGAACACCATATATTTT	CASSSRTGENTIYF
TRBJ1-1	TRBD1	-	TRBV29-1	TGCAGCGCCCTTCTTGGACAGGGGAACACTGAAGCTTTCTTT	CSALLGQGNTEAFF
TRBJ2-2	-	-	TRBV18	TGTGCCAGCTCCCTAGGGCACAGGGGAGGAACCGGGGAGCTGTTTTTT	CASSLGHRGGTGELFF
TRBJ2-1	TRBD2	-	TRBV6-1	TGTGCCAGCAGTGACGGACTAGCGGGGTGGTATGAGCAGTTCTTC	CASSDGLAGWYEQFF
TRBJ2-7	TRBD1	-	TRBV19	TGTGCCAGTAGCGGACAGGGATTCTACGAGCAGTACTTC	CASSGQGFYEQYF